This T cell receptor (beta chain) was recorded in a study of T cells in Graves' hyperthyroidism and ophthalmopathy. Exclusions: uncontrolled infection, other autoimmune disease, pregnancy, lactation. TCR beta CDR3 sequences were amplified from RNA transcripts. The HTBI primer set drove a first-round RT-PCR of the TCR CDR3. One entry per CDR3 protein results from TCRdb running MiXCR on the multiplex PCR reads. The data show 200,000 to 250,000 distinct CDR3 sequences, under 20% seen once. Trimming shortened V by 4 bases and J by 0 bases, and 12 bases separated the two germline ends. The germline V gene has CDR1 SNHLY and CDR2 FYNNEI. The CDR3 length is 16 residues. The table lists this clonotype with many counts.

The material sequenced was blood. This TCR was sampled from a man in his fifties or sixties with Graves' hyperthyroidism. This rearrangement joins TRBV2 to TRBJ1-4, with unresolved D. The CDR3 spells CASSGITDATNEKLFF. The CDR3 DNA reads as TGTGCCAGCAGTGGGATTACAGACGCAACTAATGAAAAACTGTTTTTT.